This T cell receptor beta chain was sequenced during a study of cytomegalovirus exposure and HLA in healthy donors. At sampling all donors were nominally healthy, likely with unrecorded immune exposures. V dropped 4 bases and J dropped 5 bases, with 13 bases sitting between them. The CDR3 is 14 amino acids. The germline V gene has CDR1 SGHNT and CDR2 YENEEA. The PCR made use of 60 Vbeta and 13 Jbeta primers. Clones were sequenced by immunoSEQ multiplex PCR, and TCRdb holds only the in-frame ones, with some missing. The profile shows 230,000 or so clones, over 90% of them singletons. General observations from the study: TCR beta sequences reportedly predicted most subjects' HLA-A and HLA-B alleles accurately. The authors assumed roughly uniform sequencing depth across donors for presence/absence analyses. Researchers reported in a later analysis that a missense DCLRE1C variant was tied to TCR beta V- and J-gene trimming.

With regard to this clone: Antigen specificity is unknown.

This chain uses TRBV11-3 with TRBJ2-3; D might be TRBD2 (5 bases). Sequencing was carried out using PBMCs. This receptor was taken from a girl aged 2 to 9 in good health and CMV-seronegative. The CDR3 here is CASSSFRDGDTQYF. The CDR3 DNA reads as TGTGCCAGCAGCTCGTTTCGGGATGGAGATACGCAGTATTTT. Full variable domain (outside the CDR3, taken from reference TRBV11-3 and TRBJ2-3): EAGVVQSPRYKIIEKKQPVAFWCNPISGHNTLYWYLQNLGQGPELLIRYENEEAVDDSQLPKDRFSAERLKGVDSTLKIQPAELGDSAVYLCASSSFRDGDTQYFGPGTRLTVL.